This T cell receptor (beta chain) originates from a study of cytomegalovirus exposure and HLA in healthy donors. This clone has more than one count but fewer than ten. Its specificity is unknown. The PCR ran on 60 Vbeta and 13 Jbeta primers. Repertoires were generated with immunoSEQ multiplex PCR, while TCRdb's copy carries only in-frame clones and drops some. The sample lists approximately 180,000 clones, approximately 70% seen once, with around 1.9% in the top ten. J lost 4 bases, V lost 5 bases, and 14 bases had no gene match. The CDR3 is 17 amino acids. Germline CDR1 SGHTA, CDR2 FQGNSA. Study-wide findings and caveats: In a later analysis, productive TCRs from donors in an Asian-associated ancestry cluster reportedly carried fewer N-insertions than the cohort mean. Association of a missense DCLRE1C variant with TCR beta V- and J-gene trimming was reported in a later analysis. It was confirmed in vitro that a few of the CMV-associated chains were specific for CMV antigens. Likely technical artifact: a cluster of highly shared sequence variants.

The clonotype comes from a woman between 25 and 40 years old in good health and CMV-seronegative. Sequenced input: PBMCs. The chain uses TRBV7-2 and TRBJ1-5, with 7 bases identical to TRBD1. The CDR3, as DNA: TGTGCCAGCAGCCCTTCGACAGGGCATGGGGTGAATCAGCCCCAGCATTTT. This codes for CASSPSTGHGVNQPQHF.